This is a list of T cell receptor beta chains from one sample in a study of blood T cell repertoires in COVID-19. TCRdb keeps only in-frame clones here, not all; method: immunoSEQ multiplex PCR. The table records some 350,000 clones, 90% of them present only once. The sample taken for sequencing was peripheral blood. These receptor sequences come from a man between 18 and 29 years old with active or convalescent COVID-19. Each CDR3 is given with its conserved first and last residue. A D gene is named only where the DNA matches it firmly. Only some rows state a clone size, as once, few, many or a class for expanded clones.

D gene: NA
clone size: once
V gene: TRBV27
J gene: TRBJ1-5
CDR3 protein: CASSRYTGASNQPQHF
CDR3 DNA: TGTGCCAGCAGTCGATACACGGGAGCCAGCAATCAGCCCCAGCATTTT

D gene: TRBD1
clone size: NA
V gene: TRBV5-1
J gene: TRBJ2-3
CDR3 protein: CASSLEGQGSDTQYF
CDR3 DNA: TGCGCCAGCAGCTTGGAGGGACAGGGGTCAGATACGCAGTATTTT

D gene: TRBD1
clone size: NA
V gene: TRBV6-5
J gene: TRBJ1-1
CDR3 protein: CASARTGGNTEAFF
CDR3 DNA: TGTGCCAGCGCTCGGACAGGGGGCAACACTGAAGCTTTCTTT

D gene: TRBD1
clone size: NA
V gene: TRBV15
J gene: TRBJ1-2
CDR3 protein: CATSRAKTGIDYTF
CDR3 DNA: TGTGCCACCAGCAGAGCAAAGACAGGGATTGACTACACCTTC

D gene: NA
clone size: NA
V gene: TRBV27
J gene: TRBJ1-5
CDR3 protein: CASSLQGSNQPQHF
CDR3 DNA: TGTGCCAGCAGTTTACAGGGGAGCAATCAGCCCCAGCATTTT

D gene: TRBD1
clone size: NA
V gene: TRBV28
J gene: TRBJ2-7
CDR3 protein: CASSRQGIFPYEQYF
CDR3 DNA: TGTGCCAGCAGCAGACAGGGGATCTTCCCCTACGAGCAGTACTTC

D gene: TRBD1
clone size: once
V gene: TRBV5-1
J gene: TRBJ1-2
CDR3 protein: CASSLGDRGYGYTF
CDR3 DNA: TGCGCCAGCAGCTTGGGGGACAGGGGTTATGGCTACACCTTC

D gene: NA
clone size: once
V gene: TRBV2
J gene: TRBJ1-1
CDR3 protein: CASSGQSRSTEAFF
CDR3 DNA: TGTGCCAGCAGTGGACAGTCTCGGAGCACTGAAGCTTTCTTT

D gene: NA
clone size: NA
V gene: TRBV5-6
J gene: TRBJ1-2
CDR3 protein: CASSPDRNYGYTF
CDR3 DNA: TGTGCCAGCAGCCCCGACAGAAACTATGGCTACACCTTC

D gene: NA
clone size: NA
V gene: TRBV5-5
J gene: TRBJ1-5
CDR3 protein: CASSFTGSVQPQHF
CDR3 DNA: TGTGCCAGCAGCTTTACAGGGTCGGTGCAGCCCCAGCATTTT

D gene: TRBD1
clone size: NA
V gene: TRBV19
J gene: TRBJ2-3
CDR3 protein: CASSGGQGFADTQYF
CDR3 DNA: TGTGCCAGTAGTGGCGGACAGGGATTCGCAGATACGCAGTATTTT

D gene: NA
clone size: NA
V gene: TRBV11-3
J gene: TRBJ2-2
CDR3 protein: CASSLEGHRDINTGELFF
CDR3 DNA: TGTGCCAGCAGCTTAGAGGGGCACCGGGACATAAACACCGGGGAGCTGTTTTTT

D gene: NA
clone size: NA
V gene: TRBV3-1/TRBV3-2
J gene: TRBJ1-6
CDR3 protein: CASNGGGDGVSPLHF
CDR3 DNA: TGTGCCAGCAACGGAGGGGGGGATGGGGTTTCACCCCTCCACTTT

D gene: NA
clone size: NA
V gene: TRBV27
J gene: TRBJ1-1
CDR3 protein: CASSSVRGNTEAFF
CDR3 DNA: TGTGCCAGCAGTTCCGTCAGGGGGAACACTGAAGCTTTCTTT

D gene: NA
clone size: NA
V gene: TRBV6-1
J gene: TRBJ1-2
CDR3 protein: CASSDGNYGYTF
CDR3 DNA: TGTGCCAGCAGTGACGGTAACTATGGCTACACCTTC

D gene: NA
clone size: NA
V gene: TRBV25-1
J gene: TRBJ1-2
CDR3 protein: CASSEWVGAGGYTF
CDR3 DNA: TGTGCCAGCAGTGAATGGGTGGGCGCGGGTGGCTACACCTTC

D gene: TRBD1
clone size: few
V gene: TRBV2
J gene: TRBJ1-6
CDR3 protein: CASREYTGGGSPLHF
CDR3 DNA: TGTGCCAGCAGGGAATACACAGGGGGTGGATCACCCCTCCACTTT

D gene: TRBD2
clone size: NA
V gene: TRBV7-9
J gene: TRBJ2-7
CDR3 protein: CASSLVSGGDYEQYF
CDR3 DNA: TGTGCCAGCAGCTTAGTTAGCGGGGGTGACTACGAGCAGTACTTC

D gene: TRBD2
clone size: NA
V gene: TRBV27
J gene: TRBJ2-1
CDR3 protein: CASSLIPGSGGYEQFF
CDR3 DNA: TGTGCCAGCAGTTTAATTCCAGGTAGCGGGGGTTATGAGCAGTTCTTC

D gene: NA
clone size: NA
V gene: TRBV28
J gene: TRBJ1-3
CDR3 protein: CASVGSDTSGNTIYF
CDR3 DNA: TGTGCCAGCGTAGGATCGGACACCTCTGGAAACACCATATATTTT

D gene: NA
clone size: NA
V gene: TRBV7-3
J gene: TRBJ1-6
CDR3 protein: CASSLTALTNSPLHF
CDR3 DNA: TGTGCCAGCAGCTTAACGGCCCTCACTAATTCACCCCTCCACTTT

D gene: NA
clone size: NA
V gene: TRBV7-2
J gene: TRBJ1-2
CDR3 protein: CASSFGAWGYTF
CDR3 DNA: TGTGCCAGCAGCTTTGGGGCGTGGGGCTACACCTTC

D gene: NA
clone size: NA
V gene: TRBV6-5
J gene: TRBJ1-5
CDR3 protein: CASSGGWGNQPQHF
CDR3 DNA: TGTGCCAGCAGCGGGGGGTGGGGCAATCAGCCCCAGCATTTT

D gene: NA
clone size: NA
V gene: TRBV19
J gene: TRBJ2-3
CDR3 protein: CASSIFPGGDTQYF
CDR3 DNA: TGTGCCAGTAGTATTTTTCCGGGTGGAGATACGCAGTATTTT

D gene: NA
clone size: NA
V gene: TRBV5-5
J gene: TRBJ1-1
CDR3 protein: CASSLVGATEAFF
CDR3 DNA: TGTGCCAGCAGCTTGGTAGGGGCCACTGAAGCTTTCTTT

D gene: TRBD1
clone size: few
V gene: TRBV6-5
J gene: TRBJ1-3
CDR3 protein: CASSSRGLSGNTIYF
CDR3 DNA: TGTGCCAGCAGCAGCAGGGGGCTCTCTGGAAACACCATATATTTT

D gene: TRBD1
clone size: NA
V gene: TRBV19
J gene: TRBJ1-2
CDR3 protein: CASSNPREGAIYGYTF
CDR3 DNA: TGTGCCAGTAGTAACCCGAGAGAGGGGGCTATCTATGGCTACACCTTC

D gene: NA
clone size: once
V gene: TRBV7-9
J gene: TRBJ1-4
CDR3 protein: CASSLPGNEKLFF
CDR3 DNA: TGTGCCAGCAGCTTGCCGGGGAATGAAAAACTGTTTTTT

D gene: NA
clone size: NA
V gene: TRBV30
J gene: TRBJ2-7
CDR3 protein: CAWTVPHTYEQYF
CDR3 DNA: TGTGCCTGGACGGTTCCTCATACCTACGAGCAGTACTTC

D gene: TRBD1
clone size: NA
V gene: TRBV7-6
J gene: TRBJ1-6
CDR3 protein: CASSPRDRGSSYNSPLHF
CDR3 DNA: TGTGCCAGCAGCCCCCGGGACAGGGGGAGCTCCTATAATTCACCCCTCCACTTT

D gene: NA
clone size: NA
V gene: TRBV24-1
J gene: TRBJ1-5
CDR3 protein: CATSAADSNQPQHF
CDR3 DNA: TGTGCCACCAGTGCCGCAGATAGCAATCAGCCCCAGCATTTT

D gene: TRBD1
clone size: NA
V gene: TRBV20-1
J gene: TRBJ2-5
CDR3 protein: CSAWDSETQYF
CDR3 DNA: TGCAGTGCTTGGGACAGCGAGACCCAGTACTTC

D gene: NA
clone size: NA
V gene: TRBV5-1
J gene: TRBJ2-7
CDR3 protein: CASSLVGGMSYEQYF
CDR3 DNA: TGCGCCAGCAGCTTGGTGGGCGGGATGTCCTACGAGCAGTACTTC

D gene: NA
clone size: NA
V gene: TRBV6-5
J gene: TRBJ1-1
CDR3 protein: CATAGGRGDTEAFF
CDR3 DNA: TGTGCCACAGCCGGAGGGAGAGGGGACACTGAAGCTTTCTTT

D gene: NA
clone size: NA
V gene: TRBV6-5
J gene: TRBJ1-5
CDR3 protein: CASSLNGERGQPQHF
CDR3 DNA: TGTGCCAGCAGCCTCAACGGGGAGAGAGGTCAGCCCCAGCATTTT

D gene: TRBD1
clone size: NA
V gene: TRBV14
J gene: TRBJ1-6
CDR3 protein: CASSQEQGQGRNNSPLHF
CDR3 DNA: TGTGCCAGCAGCCAAGAACAAGGACAGGGGAGGAATAATTCACCCCTCCACTTT

D gene: NA
clone size: NA
V gene: TRBV28
J gene: TRBJ1-1
CDR3 protein: CASSSISGMNTEAFF
CDR3 DNA: TGTGCCAGCAGTTCCATTTCAGGGATGAACACTGAAGCTTTCTTT

D gene: NA
clone size: NA
V gene: TRBV28
J gene: TRBJ1-1
CDR3 protein: CASSLGTMNTEAFF
CDR3 DNA: TGTGCCAGCAGTTTGGGGACAATGAACACTGAAGCTTTCTTT

D gene: TRBD1
clone size: NA
V gene: TRBV6-5
J gene: TRBJ2-5
CDR3 protein: CASSSQTGGRETQYF
CDR3 DNA: TGTGCCAGCAGTTCGCAGACAGGGGGTAGAGAGACCCAGTACTTC

D gene: TRBD1
clone size: NA
V gene: TRBV15
J gene: TRBJ1-5
CDR3 protein: CATSRPDREHQPQHF
CDR3 DNA: TGTGCCACCAGCAGACCGGACAGGGAACATCAGCCCCAGCATTTT

D gene: NA
clone size: NA
V gene: TRBV28
J gene: TRBJ2-1
CDR3 protein: CASSSPEPQNYKAQFF
CDR3 DNA: TGTGCCAGCAGTTCCCCGGAGCCCCAAAACTATAAGGCGCAGTTCTTC

D gene: NA
clone size: NA
V gene: TRBV7-3
J gene: TRBJ2-2
CDR3 protein: CASSLIVGTEQRNGELFF
CDR3 DNA: TGTGCCAGCAGCTTAATTGTAGGTACAGAGCAACGTAACGGGGAGCTGTTTTTT

D gene: NA
clone size: NA
V gene: TRBV27
J gene: TRBJ2-3
CDR3 protein: CASSLRVRTTADTQYF
CDR3 DNA: TGTGCCAGCAGTTTAAGGGTCAGGACTACGGCAGATACGCAGTATTTT

D gene: TRBD1
clone size: NA
V gene: TRBV18
J gene: TRBJ2-5
CDR3 protein: CASSPPGQVELSQYF
CDR3 DNA: TGTGCCAGCTCACCACCGGGACAGGTGGAATTGTCCCAGTACTTC

D gene: NA
clone size: NA
V gene: TRBV6-2/TRBV6-3
J gene: TRBJ1-2
CDR3 protein: CASSSLQFRGYTF
CDR3 DNA: TGTGCCAGCAGTTCCCTTCAGTTCCGTGGCTACACCTTC

D gene: NA
clone size: NA
V gene: TRBV7-6
J gene: TRBJ1-2
CDR3 protein: CASSLGTANYGYTF
CDR3 DNA: TGTGCCAGCAGCTTAGGGACAGCTAACTATGGCTACACCTTC

D gene: NA
clone size: NA
V gene: TRBV7-2
J gene: TRBJ1-3
CDR3 protein: CASSLDVTGYSGNTIYF
CDR3 DNA: TGTGCCAGCAGCTTAGACGTCACAGGCTACTCTGGAAACACCATATATTTT

D gene: NA
clone size: NA
V gene: TRBV18
J gene: TRBJ2-5
CDR3 protein: CASSPFTGGQETQYF
CDR3 DNA: TGTGCCAGCTCACCTTTCACCGGGGGACAAGAGACCCAGTACTTC

D gene: TRBD1
clone size: NA
V gene: TRBV6-6
J gene: TRBJ2-5
CDR3 protein: CASSYSGQGGETQYF
CDR3 DNA: TGTGCCAGCAGTTACTCGGGACAGGGAGGGGAGACCCAGTACTTC

D gene: NA
clone size: NA
V gene: TRBV12-2
J gene: TRBJ2-7
CDR3 protein: CASRSPSYEQYF
CDR3 DNA: TGTGCAAGTCGTTCTCCCTCCTACGAGCAGTACTTC

D gene: NA
clone size: NA
V gene: TRBV6-5
J gene: TRBJ1-3
CDR3 protein: CASSPQGLGGNTIYF
CDR3 DNA: TGTGCCAGCAGCCCCCAGGGTCTGGGGGGAAACACCATATATTTT

D gene: TRBD1
clone size: NA
V gene: TRBV10-3
J gene: TRBJ2-1
CDR3 protein: CAISVTGYNEQFF
CDR3 DNA: TGTGCCATCAGTGTGACAGGGTACAATGAGCAGTTCTTC

D gene: TRBD1
clone size: few
V gene: TRBV4-3
J gene: TRBJ1-2
CDR3 protein: CASSHLQGGGYTF
CDR3 DNA: TGCGCCAGCAGCCATCTACAGGGGGGTGGCTACACCTTC

D gene: TRBD2
clone size: NA
V gene: TRBV6-2/TRBV6-3
J gene: TRBJ2-1
CDR3 protein: CASSYSAGGLSEQFF
CDR3 DNA: TGTGCCAGCAGTTACTCAGCGGGGGGGCTTAGTGAGCAGTTCTTC

D gene: TRBD1
clone size: NA
V gene: TRBV4-1
J gene: TRBJ1-4
CDR3 protein: CASSRTGFEKLFF
CDR3 DNA: TGCGCCAGCAGCCGGACAGGGTTCGAAAAACTGTTTTTT

D gene: TRBD1
clone size: NA
V gene: TRBV5-4
J gene: TRBJ2-1
CDR3 protein: CASSLSDRSSYNEQFF
CDR3 DNA: TGTGCCAGCAGCTTGTCGGACAGGAGCTCCTACAATGAGCAGTTCTTC

D gene: NA
clone size: NA
V gene: TRBV28
J gene: TRBJ1-3
CDR3 protein: CASSFWSSSGNTIYF
CDR3 DNA: TGTGCCAGCAGTTTTTGGTCTAGCTCTGGAAACACCATATATTTT

D gene: TRBD1
clone size: NA
V gene: TRBV5-5
J gene: TRBJ1-6
CDR3 protein: CASSSQGAFSPLHF
CDR3 DNA: TGTGCCAGCAGCTCACAGGGGGCTTTTTCACCCCTCCACTTT

D gene: NA
clone size: NA
V gene: TRBV10-3
J gene: TRBJ2-7
CDR3 protein: CAISPAQVSTYEQYF
CDR3 DNA: TGTGCCATCAGTCCAGCACAGGTCTCCACCTACGAGCAGTACTTC